Listed here are 27 T cell receptor beta chains from one sample, sequenced in a study of blood T cell repertoires in COVID-19. Profiling relied on immunoSEQ multiplex PCR, and the TCRdb table lists in-frame clones only, not all of them. This sample yields 160,000 or so clones, of which around 74% are seen a single time; approximately 7.6% belongs to the top ten. Sequencing was performed on peripheral blood. The source is a woman aged 60-70 years with COVID-19, enrolled during active disease.

The V gene is TRBV11-2, the J gene TRBJ2-2; 8 bases are shared with TRBD2. Germline V gene data show CDR1 as SGHAT and CDR2 as FQNNGV. V dropped 5 bases and J dropped 6; count of bases not matched to a gene: 11. The CDR3 is 16 residues long. The CDR3 protein is CASSPSRTSSAGELFF. CDR3 nucleotides: TGTGCCAGCAGCCCAAGCCGGACTAGCTCCGCCGGGGAGCTGTTTTTT.

This chain uses TRBV20-1 with TRBJ1-1; perhaps TRBD1 as D (6 bases). The V gene's germline CDR1 is DFQATT and CDR2 SNEGSKA (reference sequence). This CDR3 contains 11 residues. V gave up 5 bases and J gave up 11 bases, with 15 bases separating them. CDR3 bases: TGCAGTGCTGGTGAGACAGGTCCGGCTTTCTTT. Encoded protein: CSAGETGPAFF.

The V and J genes are TRBV28 and TRBJ1-4; TRBD1 aligns across 9 bases. The CDR3 covers 15 residues. Per the germline V gene, CDR1 is MDHEN and CDR2 is SYDVKM. V shed 5 bases and J 6 bases; nucleotides not matched to a gene: 7. CDR3 in amino acids: CASSGSGQGDEKLFF. The CDR3 DNA is TGTGCCAGCAGTGGGTCGGGACAGGGTGATGAAAAACTGTTTTTT.

This rearrangement joins TRBV28 to TRBJ1-2; TRBD1 matches 8 bases. V trimming: 3 bases; J trimming: 6 bases; junction bases outside the gene matches: 6. The CDR3 is 14 amino acids. The germline V gene has CDR1 MDHEN and CDR2 SYDVKM. The CDR3 nucleotides are TGTGCCAGCAGTTTTTTAGGACAGGGACATGGCTACACCTTC. Translating it yields CASSFLGQGHGYTF.

V usage is TRBV4-3 and J usage is TRBJ2-3; a possible D gene is TRBD1 (6 bases). Per the germline V gene, CDR1 is LGHNA and CDR2 is YSLEER. The CDR3 runs to 19 residues. With 0 bases removed from V and 2 bases from J, the gap between germline ends came to 21 bases. The CDR3, as DNA: TGCGCCAGCAGCCAAGATTTGTGGGTTGGGGGCGGGCCCACAGATACGCAGTATTTT. Protein sequence: CASSQDLWVGGGPTDTQYF.

J is TRBJ2-3 and V is TRBV9, with D perhaps matching TRBD2 (6 bases). V lost 5 bases to trimming and J lost 0 bases, with 13 bases between them. The CDR3 totals 15 residues. Germline V gene data show CDR1 as SGDLS and CDR2 as YYNGEE. CDR3 residues: CASSKGGSSTDTQYF. CDR3 bases: TGTGCCAGCAGTAAGGGAGGCTCTAGCACAGATACGCAGTATTTT.

The chain is built from TRBV6-6 and TRBJ2-7; D perhaps matches TRBD1 (5 bases). Trimming cost V 5 bases and J 5 bases, with 13 bases left between them. This CDR3 spans 13 amino acids. Looked up from germline, CDR1 is MNHNY and CDR2 is SVGAGI (reference sequence). The chain's CDR3 is CASSGQGVNEQYV. The DNA of the CDR3 is TGTGCCAGCAGTGGGCAGGGCGTCAACGAGCAGTACGTC.

V usage is TRBV6-5 and J usage is TRBJ2-5; 9 bases line up with TRBD1. Germline-derived CDR1 and CDR2 are MNHEY and SVGAGI. V was pared by 4 bases and J by 2 bases, with 5 bases of the junction left unmatched. The CDR3 has 15 residues. CDR3 sequence: CASSSLGTGQETQYF. The CDR3 DNA reads as TGTGCCAGCAGTTCCTTGGGGACAGGGCAAGAGACCCAGTACTTC.

The genes are TRBV19 and TRBJ2-2; 15 nucleotides match TRBD2. V trimming: 8 bases; J trimming: 0 bases; junction bases outside the gene matches: 10. This CDR3 region has 19 residues. From germline, CDR1 is LNHDA and CDR2 SQIVND (reference sequence). In nucleotides, the CDR3 is TGTGCCAGTTCCCGCTCCGGACTAGCGGGGGGGACGAACACCGGGGAGCTGTTTTTT. This gives the protein CASSRSGLAGGTNTGELFF. The full variable domain, completed using reference TRBV19 and TRBJ2-2, is DGGITQSPKYLFRKEGQNVTLSCEQNLNHDAMYWYRQDPGQGLRLIYYSQIVNDFQKGDIAEGYSVSREKKESFPLTVTSAQKNPTAFYLCASSRSGLAGGTNTGELFFGEGSRLTVL.

The genes are TRBV19 and TRBJ2-7, with TRBD2 as a possible D gene (5 bases). Trimming removed 2 bases at V and 2 bases at J, with 16 bases between. Germline V lookup: CDR1 LNHDA, CDR2 SQIVND (reference sequence). This CDR3 is 16 amino acids long. CDR3 DNA sequence: TGTGCCAGTAGTATAAAGATAGGACTGGACCCCTACGAGCAGTACTTC. It encodes CASSIKIGLDPYEQYF.

The chain uses TRBV5-1 and TRBJ1-2, with D possibly being TRBD1 (5 bases). This CDR3 comprises 15 residues. Germline V CDR1 and CDR2: SGHRS, YFSETQ. The germline V and J ends were trimmed by 0 bases and 1 base, with 10 bases remaining between them. This CDR3 is CASSLAIDSNYGYTF. In nucleotides, the CDR3 is TGCGCCAGCAGCTTGGCTATCGACAGTAACTATGGCTACACCTTC.

The CDR3 nucleotides read TGTGCCAGCAGTCTTACACAGGGGGGCCACACTGAAGCTTTCTTT. Translation: CASSLTQGGHTEAFF. The chain is built from TRBV28 and TRBJ1-1; 8 bases map to TRBD1. Germline loops: CDR1 MDHEN, CDR2 SYDVKM. J was trimmed by 3 bases and V by 5 bases; bases with no gene match: 8. This CDR3 is built from 15 residues.

This clone was detected once. This chain links TRBV5-6 with TRBJ1-6; 8 bases are a match to TRBD1. The CDR3 length is 14 residues. Germline V gene lookup returns CDR1 SGHDT and CDR2 YYEEEE. Losses at the gene ends were 6 bases for V and 10 bases for J; bases not matched to a gene: 9. Here the CDR3 reads CASTLGQGSSPLHF. The CDR3, as DNA: TGTGCCAGCACCCTAGGACAGGGCAGCTCACCCCTCCACTTT.

The chain has TRBV28 and TRBJ2-7, with D tentatively TRBD1 (6 bases). In germline, CDR1 is MDHEN, CDR2 SYDVKM. The CDR3 extends over 12 amino acids. V lost 8 bases and J lost 2, with 10 bases in between. CDR3 protein: CASVGQTYEQYV. In DNA, the CDR3 is TGTGCCAGCGTAGGACAGACCTACGAGCAGTACGTC.

This rearrangement joins TRBV5-1 to TRBJ2-2; 7 nucleotides line up with TRBD1. Germline CDR1 reads SGHRS; CDR2 reads YFSETQ. After removal of 4 bases from V and 6 bases from J, the junction contained 12 bases not matched to a gene. CDR3 length: 16 amino acids. CDR3 sequence: CASSRFAQGKSGELFF. The CDR3 DNA follows: TGCGCCAGCAGCCGATTTGCACAGGGGAAATCCGGGGAGCTGTTTTTT.

The rearrangement joins TRBV19 to TRBJ2-7, with 8 bases lining up with TRBD2. V dropped 3 bases and J dropped 4; count of bases not matched to a gene: 2. Per the germline V gene, CDR1 is LNHDA and CDR2 is SQIVND (reference sequence). The CDR3 loop spans 13 amino acids. CDR3: CASSMGLGYEQYF. CDR3 nucleotides: TGTGCCAGTAGTATGGGACTAGGATACGAGCAGTACTTC.

The chain is built from TRBV27 and TRBJ1-5; TRBD1 matches 10 bases. V was pared by 5 bases and J by 1 base, with 11 bases of the junction left unmatched. Germline CDR1 MNHEY, CDR2 SMNVEV (reference sequence). The CDR3 runs 18 residues. The CDR3 protein is CASSPRMTGGLSNQPQHF. The CDR3 DNA follows: TGTGCCAGCAGTCCCCGAATGACAGGGGGCTTAAGCAATCAGCCCCAGCATTTT.

This clone was counted a few times. This chain links TRBV11-1 with TRBJ1-1; no firm D call. The CDR3 has 14 amino acids. V dropped 3 bases and J dropped 1 base, with 9 bases sitting between them. Germline-derived CDR1 and CDR2 are SGHAT and FQDESV (reference sequence). CDR3 nucleotides: TGTGCCAGCAGCTTTGAGGGTCGGAACACTGAAGCTTTCTTT. This gives the protein CASSFEGRNTEAFF.

This CDR3 is CASSVLAGTSTDTQYF. CDR3 DNA sequence: TGTGCCAGCAGCGTCTTAGCGGGGACTAGCACAGATACGCAGTATTTT. The chain carries TRBV9 and TRBJ2-3; 8 bases align to TRBD2. The CDR3 is 16 amino acids. Losses at the gene ends were 2 bases for V and 0 bases for J; bases not matched to a gene: 5. In germline, CDR1 is SGDLS, CDR2 YYNGEE. Combining the CDR3 with reference TRBV9 and TRBJ2-3 gives the whole variable domain DSGVTQTPKHLITATGQRVTLRCSPRSGDLSVYWYQQSLDQGLQFLIQYYNGEERAKGNILERFSAQQFPDLHSELNLSSLELGDSALYFCASSVLAGTSTDTQYFGPGTRLTVL.

The rearrangement joins TRBV28 to TRBJ2-2, with a tentative D call TRBD2 (6 bases). The CDR3 runs 16 residues. Looked up from germline, CDR1 is MDHEN and CDR2 is SYDVKM. V lost 4 bases to trimming and J lost 7 bases, with 19 bases between them. Here the CDR3 reads CASSSPGLSRGGELFF. The CDR3, as DNA: TGTGCCAGCAGTTCCCCGGGACTTTCTAGGGGCGGGGAGCTGTTTTTT.

V is TRBV5-6 and J is TRBJ2-7; a weak D match, TRBD1 (5 bases). Per germline, CDR1 SGHDT and CDR2 YYEEEE. This CDR3 has 14 residues. The germline V and J ends were trimmed by 1 base and 4 bases, with 12 bases remaining between them. This CDR3 is CASSLRRQKYEQYV. The CDR3 coding sequence is TGTGCCAGCAGCTTGAGGCGACAGAAGTACGAGCAGTACGTC.

This sequence joins TRBV19 and TRBJ2-6, with TRBD1 matching over 9 bases. CDR1 and CDR2 (germline): LNHDA, SQIVND (reference sequence). The CDR3 length is 17 residues. Unmatched junction bases numbered 7, after V lost 5 bases and J lost 2 bases. Here the CDR3 reads CASSPDRGGTGANVLTF. CDR3 nucleotides: TGTGCCAGTAGTCCAGACAGGGGGGGAACTGGGGCCAACGTCCTGACTTTC.

This clone has just a few counts. The rearrangement joins TRBV2 to TRBJ2-7, with TRBD2 matching 10 bases. Per the germline V gene, CDR1 is SNHLY and CDR2 is FYNNEI. CDR3 size: 13 residues. V lost 5 bases to trimming and J lost 6 bases; unmatched junction nucleotides: 4. The CDR3 reads CASSILAGSEQYV. DNA for the CDR3: TGTGCCAGCAGTATACTAGCGGGGAGCGAGCAGTACGTC.

V and J are TRBV24-1 and TRBJ2-3, with 8 bases aligning to TRBD1. V lost 5 bases, J lost 2 bases, and 11 bases stayed unmatched. The CDR3 is 17 residues long. Germline loops: CDR1 KGHDR, CDR2 SFDVKD. The CDR3 loop is CATSGGTGVRFTDTQYF. The CDR3 nucleotides are TGTGCCACCAGTGGGGGGACAGGAGTAAGATTCACAGATACGCAGTATTTT.

This chain uses TRBV4-3 with TRBJ2-1; TRBD2 might be the D (5 bases). The CDR3 extends over 17 amino acids. The V end lost 0 bases, the J end lost 9 bases, and 21 bases lay between the germline ends. CDR1 and CDR2 from the germline V gene are LGHNA and YSLEER. This CDR3 is CASSQDSSHHFGSEQFF. DNA for the CDR3: TGCGCCAGCAGCCAAGACTCTAGCCACCATTTTGGAAGTGAGCAGTTCTTC.

J is TRBJ1-2 and V is TRBV6-4; TRBD1 aligns across 7 bases. V shed 4 bases and J 5 bases; nucleotides not matched to a gene: 7. The CDR3 is 14 amino acids. Germline V gene sequence: CDR1 MRHNA, CDR2 SNTAGT. The CDR3 loop is CASSVSRDSYGYTF. The CDR3 DNA sequence: TGTGCCAGCAGTGTATCCCGGGACAGTTATGGCTACACCTTC.

This chain uses TRBV16 with TRBJ2-7, with 7 bases matching TRBD1. The CDR3 consists of 16 residues. Germline V gene data show CDR1 as KGHSY and CDR2 as FQNENV. The V gene end was trimmed by 2 bases and the J gene end by 1 base; junction bases not matched to a gene: 8. CDR3 in amino acids: CASSQGRGGISYEQYF. The CDR3, as DNA: TGTGCCAGCAGCCAAGGCAGAGGGGGCATATCCTACGAGCAGTACTTC.